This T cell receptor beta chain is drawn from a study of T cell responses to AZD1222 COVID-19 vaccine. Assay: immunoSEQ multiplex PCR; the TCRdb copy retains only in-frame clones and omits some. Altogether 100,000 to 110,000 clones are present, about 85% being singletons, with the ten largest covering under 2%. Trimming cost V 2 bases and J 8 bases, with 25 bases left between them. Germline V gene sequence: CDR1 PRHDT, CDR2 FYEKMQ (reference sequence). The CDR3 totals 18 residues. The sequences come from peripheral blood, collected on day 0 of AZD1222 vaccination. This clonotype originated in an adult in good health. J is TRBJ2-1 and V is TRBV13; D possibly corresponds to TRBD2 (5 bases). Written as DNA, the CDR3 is TGTGCCAGCAGCTTACTTTTCCTAGCTCTCGGTGATGAGGATGAGCAGTTCTTC. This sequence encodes CASSLLFLALGDEDEQFF.